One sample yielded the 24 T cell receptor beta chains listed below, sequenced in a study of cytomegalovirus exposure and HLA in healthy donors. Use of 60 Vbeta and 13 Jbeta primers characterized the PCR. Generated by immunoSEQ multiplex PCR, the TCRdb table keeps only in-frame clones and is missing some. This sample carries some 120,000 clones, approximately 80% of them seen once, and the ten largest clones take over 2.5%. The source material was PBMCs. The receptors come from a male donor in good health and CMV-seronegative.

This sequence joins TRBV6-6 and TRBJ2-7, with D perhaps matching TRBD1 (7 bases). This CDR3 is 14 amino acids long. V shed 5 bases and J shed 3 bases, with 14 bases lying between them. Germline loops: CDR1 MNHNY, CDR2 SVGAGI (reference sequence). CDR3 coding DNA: TGTGCCAGCAGTCAGGGGGGTATGGACTACGAGCAGTACTTC. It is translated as CASSQGGMDYEQYF.

CDR3 DNA: TGTGCCAGCAGCTTAGGTAGCGGGAGGGCCCGTCACACCGGGGAGCTGTTTTTT. Translation: CASSLGSGRARHTGELFF. The rearrangement uses TRBV11-2 and TRBJ2-2, with 11 bases aligning to TRBD2. Trimming cost V 1 base and J 3 bases; bases outside gene matches: 7. The length of the CDR3 is 18 residues. The V gene's germline CDR1 is SGHAT and CDR2 FQNNGV.

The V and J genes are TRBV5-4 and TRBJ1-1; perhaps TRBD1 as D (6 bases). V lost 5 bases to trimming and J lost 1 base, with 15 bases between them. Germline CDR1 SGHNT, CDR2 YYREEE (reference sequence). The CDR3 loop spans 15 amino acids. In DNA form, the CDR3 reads TGTGCCAGCAGATTACAGGGTCAAGGGAACACTGAAGCTTTCTTT. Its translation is CASRLQGQGNTEAFF.

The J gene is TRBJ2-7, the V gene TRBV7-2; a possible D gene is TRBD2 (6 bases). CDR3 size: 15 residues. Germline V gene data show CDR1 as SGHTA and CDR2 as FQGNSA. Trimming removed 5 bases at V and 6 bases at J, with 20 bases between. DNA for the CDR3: TGTGCCAGCAGCCCGACCGGGACTCCTTTGGCCGAGCAGTACTTC. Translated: CASSPTGTPLAEQYF.

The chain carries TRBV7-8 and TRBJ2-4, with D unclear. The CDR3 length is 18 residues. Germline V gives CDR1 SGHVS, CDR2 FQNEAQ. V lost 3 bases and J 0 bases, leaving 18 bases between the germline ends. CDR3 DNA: TGTGCCAGCAGCTTGCCGCGGCACGATCCTCTAGCCAAAAACATTCAGTACTTC. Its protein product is CASSLPRHDPLAKNIQYF. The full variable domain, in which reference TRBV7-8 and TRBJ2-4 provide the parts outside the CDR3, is GAGVSQSPRYKVAKRGQDVALRCDPISGHVSLFWYQQALGQGPEFLTYFQNEAQLDKSGLPSDRFFAERPEGSVSTLKIQRTQQEDSAVYLCASSLPRHDPLAKNIQYFGAGTRLSVL.

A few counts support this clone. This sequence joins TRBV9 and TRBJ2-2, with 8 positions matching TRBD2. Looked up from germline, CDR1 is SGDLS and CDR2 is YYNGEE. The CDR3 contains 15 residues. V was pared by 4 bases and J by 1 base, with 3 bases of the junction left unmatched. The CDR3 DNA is TGTGCCAGCAGCACCGGGACTAGGAACACCGGGGAGCTGTTTTTT. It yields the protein CASSTGTRNTGELFF.

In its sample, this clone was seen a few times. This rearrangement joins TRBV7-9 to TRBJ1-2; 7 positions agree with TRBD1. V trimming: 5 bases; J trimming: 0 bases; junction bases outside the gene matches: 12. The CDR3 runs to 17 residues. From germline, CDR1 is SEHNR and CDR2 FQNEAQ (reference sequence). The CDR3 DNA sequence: TGTGCCAGCAGCAACCCTACCGGGACAGCAGCTAACTATGGCTACACCTTC. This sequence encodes CASSNPTGTAANYGYTF.

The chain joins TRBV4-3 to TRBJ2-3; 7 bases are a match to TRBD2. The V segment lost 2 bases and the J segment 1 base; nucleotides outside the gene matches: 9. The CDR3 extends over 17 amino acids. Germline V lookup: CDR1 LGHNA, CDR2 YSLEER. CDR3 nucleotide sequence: TGCGCCAGCAGCCAACGAATGGGGGGGAAGCGCACAGATACGCAGTATTTT. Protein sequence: CASSQRMGGKRTDTQYF.

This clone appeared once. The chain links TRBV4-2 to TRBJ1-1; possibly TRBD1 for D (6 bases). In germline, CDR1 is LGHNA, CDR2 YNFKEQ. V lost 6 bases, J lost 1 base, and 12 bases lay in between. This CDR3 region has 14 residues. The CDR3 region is CASRHPGQNTEAFF. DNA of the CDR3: TGTGCCAGCAGGCATCCGGGACAGAACACTGAAGCTTTCTTT.

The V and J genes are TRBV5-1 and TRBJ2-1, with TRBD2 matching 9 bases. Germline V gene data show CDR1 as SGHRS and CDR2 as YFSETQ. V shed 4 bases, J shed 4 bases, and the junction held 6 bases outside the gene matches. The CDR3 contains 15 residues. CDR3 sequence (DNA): TGCGCCAGCAGCCCGACTAGCGGAGAGTACAATGAGCAGTTCTTC. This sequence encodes CASSPTSGEYNEQFF.

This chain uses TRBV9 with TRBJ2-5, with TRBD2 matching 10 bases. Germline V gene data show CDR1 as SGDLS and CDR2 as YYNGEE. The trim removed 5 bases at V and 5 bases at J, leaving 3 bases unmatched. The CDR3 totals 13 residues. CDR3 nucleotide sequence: TGTGCCAGCAGACCTAGCGGGGGCGAGACCCAGTACTTC. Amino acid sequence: CASRPSGGETQYF. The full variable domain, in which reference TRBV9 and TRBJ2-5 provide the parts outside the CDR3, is DSGVTQTPKHLITATGQRVTLRCSPRSGDLSVYWYQQSLDQGLQFLIQYYNGEERAKGNILERFSAQQFPDLHSELNLSSLELGDSALYFCASRPSGGETQYFGPGTRLLVL.

The DNA of the CDR3 is TGTGCCAGCTCAAACGACAGGTGGGAGACCCAGTACTTC. Translation: CASSNDRWETQYF. The chain carries TRBV18 and TRBJ2-5; TRBD1 is a possible D gene (6 bases). This CDR3 region has 13 residues. The V gene's germline CDR1 is KGHSH and CDR2 LQKENI. Trimming stripped 5 bases from V and 5 bases from J, with 12 bases between.

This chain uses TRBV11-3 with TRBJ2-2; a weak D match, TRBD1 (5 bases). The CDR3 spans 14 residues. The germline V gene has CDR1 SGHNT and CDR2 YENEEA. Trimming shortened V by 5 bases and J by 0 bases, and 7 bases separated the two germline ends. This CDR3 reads CASSEDTNTGELFF. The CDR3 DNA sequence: TGTGCCAGCAGCGAGGACACGAACACCGGGGAGCTGTTTTTT.

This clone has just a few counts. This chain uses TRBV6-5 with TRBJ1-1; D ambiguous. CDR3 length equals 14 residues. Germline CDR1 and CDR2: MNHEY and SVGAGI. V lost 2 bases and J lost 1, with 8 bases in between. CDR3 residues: CASSYAPGNTEAFF. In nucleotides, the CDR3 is TGTGCCAGCAGTTACGCTCCGGGGAACACTGAAGCTTTCTTT.

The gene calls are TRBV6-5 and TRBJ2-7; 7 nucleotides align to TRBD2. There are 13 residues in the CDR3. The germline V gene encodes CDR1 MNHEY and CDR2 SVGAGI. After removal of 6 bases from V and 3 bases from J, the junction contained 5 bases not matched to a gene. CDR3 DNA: TGTGCCAGCAGACCTAGCGGATACTACGAGCAGTACTTC. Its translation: CASRPSGYYEQYF.

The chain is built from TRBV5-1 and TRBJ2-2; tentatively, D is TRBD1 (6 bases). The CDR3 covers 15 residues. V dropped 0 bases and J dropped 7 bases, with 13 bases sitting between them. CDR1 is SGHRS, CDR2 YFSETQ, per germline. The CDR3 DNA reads TGCGCCAGCAGCTTGGTCCTGGCGGACAGCGGGGAGCTGTTTTTT. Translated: CASSLVLADSGELFF.

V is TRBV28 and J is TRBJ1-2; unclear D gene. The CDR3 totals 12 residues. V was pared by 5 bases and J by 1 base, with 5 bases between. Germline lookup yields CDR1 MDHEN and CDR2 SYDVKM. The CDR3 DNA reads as TGTGCCAGCAGTAGGAGTAACTATGGCTACACCTTC. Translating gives CASSRSNYGYTF.

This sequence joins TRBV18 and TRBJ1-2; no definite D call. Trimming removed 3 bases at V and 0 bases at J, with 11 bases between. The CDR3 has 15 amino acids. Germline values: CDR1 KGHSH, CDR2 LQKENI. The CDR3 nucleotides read TGTGCCAGCTCACCCCCCTGGGAGACTAACTATGGCTACACCTTC. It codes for CASSPPWETNYGYTF.

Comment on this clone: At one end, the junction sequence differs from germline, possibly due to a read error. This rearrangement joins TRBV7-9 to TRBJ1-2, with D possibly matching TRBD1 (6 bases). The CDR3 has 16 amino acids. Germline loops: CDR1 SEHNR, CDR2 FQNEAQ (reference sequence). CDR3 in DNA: TGTTCCAGCAGCCCAGCGGGGCAGGGGCCTTCCTATGGCTACACCTTC. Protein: CSSSPAGQGPSYGYTF.

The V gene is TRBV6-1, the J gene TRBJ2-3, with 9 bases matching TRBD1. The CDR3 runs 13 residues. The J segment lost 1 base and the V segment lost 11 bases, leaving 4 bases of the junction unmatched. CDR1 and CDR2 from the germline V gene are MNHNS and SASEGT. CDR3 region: CAGQGSGTDTQYF. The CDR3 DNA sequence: TGTGCCGGACAGGGGAGCGGCACAGATACGCAGTATTTT.

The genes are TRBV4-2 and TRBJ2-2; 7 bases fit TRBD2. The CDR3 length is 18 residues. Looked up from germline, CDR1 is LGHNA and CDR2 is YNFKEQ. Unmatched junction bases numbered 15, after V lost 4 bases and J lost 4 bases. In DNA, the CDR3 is TGTGCCAGCAGCCCCACGATAGGGCGGGAGTGGCTCACCGGGGAGCTGTTTTTT. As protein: CASSPTIGREWLTGELFF.

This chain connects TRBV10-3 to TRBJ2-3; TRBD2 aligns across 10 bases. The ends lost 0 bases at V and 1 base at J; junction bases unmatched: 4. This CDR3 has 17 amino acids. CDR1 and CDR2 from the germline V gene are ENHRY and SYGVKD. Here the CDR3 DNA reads TGTGCCATCAGTGAGTCAGTAGCGGGAGGACGCACAGATACGCAGTATTTT. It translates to CAISESVAGGRTDTQYF.

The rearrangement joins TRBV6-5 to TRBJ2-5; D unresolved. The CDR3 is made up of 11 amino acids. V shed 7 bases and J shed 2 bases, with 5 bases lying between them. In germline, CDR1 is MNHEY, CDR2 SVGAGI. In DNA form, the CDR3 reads TGTGCCAGCATACATCAAGAGACCCAGTACTTC. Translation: CASIHQETQYF.

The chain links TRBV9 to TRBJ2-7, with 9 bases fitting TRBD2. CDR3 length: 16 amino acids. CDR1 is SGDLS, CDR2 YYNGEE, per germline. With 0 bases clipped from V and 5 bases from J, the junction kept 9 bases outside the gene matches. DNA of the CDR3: TGTGCCAGCAGCGTAGGATTAGCGGGAGTTGCCCACGAGCAGTACTTC. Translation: CASSVGLAGVAHEQYF.